This T cell receptor beta chain is drawn from a study of a mutant IDH1 vaccine in newly diagnosed glioma. Libraries were prepared by immunoSEQ multiplex PCR; TCRdb keeps only in-frame clonotypes and omits some of them. The sample contains fewer than 60,000 clones, approximately 64% of which appear only once. V was clipped by 1 base and J by 6 bases; unmatched bases: 4. Germline V gene sequence: CDR1 MNHNY, CDR2 SVGAGI (reference sequence). The CDR3 totals 14 residues. Stated time point: week 47, end of study. Mutant IDH1 20-mer peptide, at 300 ug, made up each vaccine dose, with topical imiquimod. Turning to this clone: Its specificity is unknown.

This TCR came from a man between 35 and 55 years old with glioma. Some clones in this sample may be carry-over from other donors' samples. V is TRBV6-6 and J is TRBJ1-2, with 8 positions matching TRBD1. The starting material was peripheral blood mononuclear cells (PBMCs), obtained from a glioma patient whose treatment included an IDH1 peptide vaccine. The CDR3: CASSYFTGGDGYTF. CDR3 coding DNA: TGTGCCAGCAGTTACTTTACAGGGGGGGATGGCTACACCTTC.